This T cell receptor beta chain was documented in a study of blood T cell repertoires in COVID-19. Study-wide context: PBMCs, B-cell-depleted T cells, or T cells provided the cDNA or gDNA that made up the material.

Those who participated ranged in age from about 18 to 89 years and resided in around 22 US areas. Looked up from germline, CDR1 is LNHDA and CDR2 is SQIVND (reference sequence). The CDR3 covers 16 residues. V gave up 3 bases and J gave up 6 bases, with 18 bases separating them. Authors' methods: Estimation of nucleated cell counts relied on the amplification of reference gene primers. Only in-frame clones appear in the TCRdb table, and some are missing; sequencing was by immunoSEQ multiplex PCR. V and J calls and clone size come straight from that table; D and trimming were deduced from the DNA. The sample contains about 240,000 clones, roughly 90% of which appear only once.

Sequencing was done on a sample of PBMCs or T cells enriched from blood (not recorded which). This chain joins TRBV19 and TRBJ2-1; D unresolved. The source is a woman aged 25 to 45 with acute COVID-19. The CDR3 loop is CASSILVGWSINEQFF. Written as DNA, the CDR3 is TGTGCCAGTAGTATTTTAGTGGGTTGGAGTATCAATGAGCAGTTCTTC.